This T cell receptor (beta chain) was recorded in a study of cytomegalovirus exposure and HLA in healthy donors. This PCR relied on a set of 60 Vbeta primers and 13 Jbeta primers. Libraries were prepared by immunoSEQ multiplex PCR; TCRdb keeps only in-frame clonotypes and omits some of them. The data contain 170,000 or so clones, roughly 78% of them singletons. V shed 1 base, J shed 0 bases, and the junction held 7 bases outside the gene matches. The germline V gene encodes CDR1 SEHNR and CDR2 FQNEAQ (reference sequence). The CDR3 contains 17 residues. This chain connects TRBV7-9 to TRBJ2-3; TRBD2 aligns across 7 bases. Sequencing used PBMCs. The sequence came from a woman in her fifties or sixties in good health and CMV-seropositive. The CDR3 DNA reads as TGTGCCAGCAGCTTAGGGTTTAGCGGGCTTAGCACAGATACGCAGTATTTT. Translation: CASSLGFSGLSTDTQYF.